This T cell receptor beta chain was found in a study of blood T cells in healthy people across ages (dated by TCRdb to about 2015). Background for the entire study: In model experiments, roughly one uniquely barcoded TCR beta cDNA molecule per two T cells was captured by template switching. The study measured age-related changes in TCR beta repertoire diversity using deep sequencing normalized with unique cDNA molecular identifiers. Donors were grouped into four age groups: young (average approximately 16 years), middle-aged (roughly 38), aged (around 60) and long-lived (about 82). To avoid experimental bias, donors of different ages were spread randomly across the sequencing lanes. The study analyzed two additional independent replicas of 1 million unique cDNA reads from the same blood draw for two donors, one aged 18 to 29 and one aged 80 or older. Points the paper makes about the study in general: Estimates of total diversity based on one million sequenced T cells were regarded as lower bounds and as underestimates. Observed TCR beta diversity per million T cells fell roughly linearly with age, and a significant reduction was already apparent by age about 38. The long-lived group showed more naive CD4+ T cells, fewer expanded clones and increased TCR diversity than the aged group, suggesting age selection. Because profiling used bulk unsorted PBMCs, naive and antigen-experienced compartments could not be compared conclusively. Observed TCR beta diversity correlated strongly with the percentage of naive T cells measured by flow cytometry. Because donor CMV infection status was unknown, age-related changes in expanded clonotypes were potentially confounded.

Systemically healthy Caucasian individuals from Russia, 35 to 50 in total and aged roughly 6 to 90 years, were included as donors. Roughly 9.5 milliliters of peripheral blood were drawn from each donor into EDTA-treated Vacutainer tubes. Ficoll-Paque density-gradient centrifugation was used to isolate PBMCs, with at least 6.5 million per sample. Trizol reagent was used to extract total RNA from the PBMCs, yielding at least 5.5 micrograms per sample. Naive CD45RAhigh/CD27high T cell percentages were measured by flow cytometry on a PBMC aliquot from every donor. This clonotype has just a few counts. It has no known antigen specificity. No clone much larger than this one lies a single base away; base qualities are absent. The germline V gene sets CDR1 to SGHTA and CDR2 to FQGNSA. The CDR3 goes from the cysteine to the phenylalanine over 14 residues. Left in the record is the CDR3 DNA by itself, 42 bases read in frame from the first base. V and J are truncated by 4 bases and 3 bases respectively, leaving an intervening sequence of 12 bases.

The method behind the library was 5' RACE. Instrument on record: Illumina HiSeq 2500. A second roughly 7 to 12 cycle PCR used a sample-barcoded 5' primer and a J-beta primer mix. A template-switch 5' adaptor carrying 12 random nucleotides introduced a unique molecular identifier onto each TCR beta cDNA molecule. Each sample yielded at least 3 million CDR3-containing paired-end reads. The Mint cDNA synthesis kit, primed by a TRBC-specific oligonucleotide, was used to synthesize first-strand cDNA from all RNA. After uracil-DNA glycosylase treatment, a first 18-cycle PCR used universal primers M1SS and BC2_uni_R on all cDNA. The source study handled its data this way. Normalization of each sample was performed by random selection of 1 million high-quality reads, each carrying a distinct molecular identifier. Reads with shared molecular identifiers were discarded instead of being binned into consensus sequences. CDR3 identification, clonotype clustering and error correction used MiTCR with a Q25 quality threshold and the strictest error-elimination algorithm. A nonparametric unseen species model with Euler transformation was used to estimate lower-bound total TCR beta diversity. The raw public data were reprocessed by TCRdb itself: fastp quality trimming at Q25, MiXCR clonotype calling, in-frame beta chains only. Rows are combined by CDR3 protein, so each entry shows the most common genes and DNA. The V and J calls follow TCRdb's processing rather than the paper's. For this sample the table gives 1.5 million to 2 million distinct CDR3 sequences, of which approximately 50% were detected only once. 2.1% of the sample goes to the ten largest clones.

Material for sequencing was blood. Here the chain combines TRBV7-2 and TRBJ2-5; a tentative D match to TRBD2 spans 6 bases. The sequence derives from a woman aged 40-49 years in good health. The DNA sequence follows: TGTGCCAGCAGCTACATAAAGCGGGAAGAGACCCAGTACTTC. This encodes CASSYIKREETQYF.